The 21 T cell receptor beta chains given below trace back to one sample, sequenced in a study of spatial heterogeneity in lung cancer. No antigen has been identified for these receptors. As for time point: sample taken at primary tumor resection. Broader study findings: Expanded intratumoral alpha and beta TCR counts tracked tumor mutation counts.

Each CDR3 protein gets one entry after TCRdb re-called the 5' RACE reads with MiXCR. The sample includes 2,700 or so distinct CDR3 sequences, under 6.5% of them seen just once. This specimen was lung tumor tissue, taken at surgery. The receptor source for this set is a male donor with early-stage non-small cell lung cancer.

By sample share, this clonotype is medium-sized (0.01 to 0.1%). The chain joins TRBV6-5 to TRBJ2-7; no clear D. V lost 6 bases and J lost 0, with 21 bases in between. The germline gives CDR1 MNHEY, CDR2 SVGAGI. The CDR3 is 17 residues long. CDR3 sequence (DNA): TGTGCCAGCAGCTCCCATCCTCGAGGTCCGCTCTCCTACGAGCAGTACTTC. Its translation is CASSSHPRGPLSYEQYF.

By its share, this clonotype is medium-sized. The chain is built from TRBV6-5 and TRBJ2-7, with D perhaps matching TRBD1 (6 bases). CDR1 is MNHEY and CDR2 is SVGAGI in the germline V gene. Trimming took 7 bases from V and 2 from J, leaving 15 bases between them. This CDR3 is 14 amino acids long. CDR3: CASNPLTGPYEQYF. The CDR3 nucleotides read TGTGCCAGCAACCCCCTGACAGGCCCCTACGAGCAGTACTTC.

This clonotype rates as medium-sized (0.01 to 0.1%). The genes are TRBV5-5 and TRBJ1-1; 7 bases match TRBD1. Germline loops: CDR1 SGHKS, CDR2 YYEKEE (reference sequence). This CDR3 is 13 amino acids long. Losses at the gene ends were 3 bases for V and 4 bases for J; bases not matched to a gene: 3. This chain's CDR3 is CASSSTGLTEAFF. DNA for the CDR3: TGTGCCAGCAGCTCGACAGGGCTCACTGAAGCTTTCTTT.

This chain links TRBV18 with TRBJ1-5; D is perhaps TRBD1 (6 bases). Germline loops: CDR1 KGHSH, CDR2 LQKENI. Trimming left V 4 bases short and J 2 bases short, with 9 bases between. The CDR3 contains 14 residues. DNA of the CDR3: TGTGCCAGCTCACAGGGGGTTGGCAATCAGCCCCAGCATTTT. Its translation: CASSQGVGNQPQHF.

This clonotype ranks as medium-sized. The chain uses TRBV14 and TRBJ1-1; D is ambiguous. V was cut by 1 base and J by 5 bases, with 17 bases left in between. This CDR3 comprises 16 residues. Germline V gives CDR1 SGHDN, CDR2 FVKESK. The CDR3 reads CASSQGREPVGTEAFF. DNA of the CDR3: TGTGCCAGCAGCCAAGGAAGGGAACCCGTGGGTACTGAAGCTTTCTTT.

This clonotype is labeled as medium-sized. The chain recombines TRBV7-2 with TRBJ1-6, with a weak D call TRBD1 (5 bases). With 4 bases removed from V and 6 bases from J, the gap between germline ends came to 19 bases. Looked up from germline, CDR1 is SGHTA and CDR2 is FQGNSA. The CDR3 is made up of 17 amino acids. The CDR3 protein is CASSSQPTARGNSPLHF. The CDR3 DNA reads as TGTGCCAGCAGCTCCCAACCGACAGCCCGGGGTAATTCACCCCTCCACTTT.

V gene TRBV18 combines with J gene TRBJ1-5; the match to TRBD1 covers 8 bases. Germline trimming cut 8 bases from V and 2 bases from J; bases unmatched to any gene: 2. Germline V gene sequence: CDR1 KGHSH, CDR2 LQKENI. CDR3 length: 13 residues. The CDR3 DNA is TGTGCCAGCGCGGACAGGGGCAATCAGCCCCAGCATTTT. Its translation: CASADRGNQPQHF.

The rearrangement links TRBV30 to TRBJ1-5, with D unclear. The CDR3 is 13 residues long. Germline CDR1 reads GTSNPN; CDR2 reads SVGIG (reference sequence). Trimming removed 1 base at V and 4 bases at J, with 8 bases between. CDR3 in amino acids: CAWSAGRNQPQHF. Here the CDR3 DNA reads TGTGCCTGGAGTGCCGGCAGGAATCAGCCCCAGCATTTT.

This clonotype was detected a few times. The CDR3 DNA reads TGTGCCATGAATCCGGGACCACAATACAATGAGCAGTTCTTC. Protein: CAMNPGPQYNEQFF. The V gene is TRBV27, the J gene TRBJ2-1, with D perhaps matching TRBD1 or TRBD2 (5 bases each). In germline, CDR1 is MNHEY, CDR2 SMNVEV (reference sequence). The CDR3 loop spans 14 amino acids. V was clipped by 10 bases and J by 4 bases, with 17 bases between them.

This clonotype was picked up many times. The chain couples TRBV6-2 or TRBV6-3 to TRBJ1-5; 8 nucleotides align to TRBD1. The CDR3 contains 13 residues. Losses at the gene ends were 6 bases for V and 7 bases for J; bases not matched to a gene: 5. CDR1 and CDR2 (germline): MNHEY, SVGEGT. The CDR3 protein is CASSQGARQPQHF. The CDR3 region has the DNA TGTGCCAGCAGCCAGGGGGCTCGACAGCCCCAGCATTTT.

The sample holds one count of this clonotype. The V call is TRBV10-3, the J call TRBJ2-2; a weak D match, TRBD1 (6 bases). V was shortened by 4 bases and J by 3 bases, with 9 bases between the two germline ends. Germline-derived CDR1 and CDR2 are ENHRY and SYGVKD. The CDR3 contains 14 residues. The DNA for the CDR3 is TGTGCCATCAGTGCGACAGGTCACACCGGGGAGCTGTTTTTT. This translates into CAISATGHTGELFF.

In this sample, this clonotype is medium-sized. The chain has TRBV20-1 and TRBJ2-3; the D gene is possibly TRBD2 (5 bases). This CDR3 spans 15 amino acids. In germline, CDR1 is DFQATT, CDR2 SNEGSKA (reference sequence). Trimming stripped 2 bases from V and 0 bases from J, with 12 bases between. CDR3 bases: TGCAGTGCTAGATTAGGAGGAGCTAGCACAGATACGCAGTATTTT. It yields the protein CSARLGGASTDTQYF.

This clonotype is termed medium-sized (0.01 to 0.1%). This rearrangement joins TRBV7-9 to TRBJ1-2; the D is unclear. Germline V gives CDR1 SEHNR, CDR2 FQNEAQ (reference sequence). There are 12 residues in the CDR3. Trimming took 1 base from V and 5 from J, leaving 5 bases between them. The CDR3 is CASSLDAYGYTF. CDR3 nucleotides: TGTGCCAGCAGCTTAGATGCTTATGGCTACACCTTC.

In its sample, this clonotype is medium-sized. This rearrangement joins TRBV7-8 to TRBJ1-2; D unresolved. The CDR3 is made up of 14 amino acids. The V and J ends lost 2 bases and 3 bases respectively, with 10 bases between them. Germline CDR1 is SGHVS and CDR2 is FQNEAQ. DNA for the CDR3: TGTGCCAGCAGCTTAACAACAGTCGACTATGGCTACACCTTC. Translated: CASSLTTVDYGYTF. Full variable domain (remainder filled in from reference TRBV7-8 and TRBJ1-2): GAGVSQSPRYKVAKRGQDVALRCDPISGHVSLFWYQQALGQGPEFLTYFQNEAQLDKSGLPSDRFFAERPEGSVSTLKIQRTQQEDSAVYLCASSLTTVDYGYTFGSGTRLTVV.

This clonotype ranks as medium-sized (0.01 to 0.1%). The V and J genes are TRBV30 and TRBJ2-6; D gene ambiguous. Germline loops: CDR1 GTSNPN, CDR2 SVGIG (reference sequence). Trimming took off 6 bases at V and 6 bases at J, with 12 bases between the two ends. The CDR3 has 13 residues. The CDR3 sequence: CACHSVSANVLTF. The CDR3 DNA is TGTGCCTGTCACAGCGTTTCGGCCAACGTCCTGACTTTC.

This clonotype qualifies as medium-sized. V usage is TRBV6-5 and J usage is TRBJ2-3; possibly TRBD2 for D (6 bases). The V end lost 5 bases, the J end lost 1 base, and 13 bases lay between the germline ends. This CDR3 comprises 15 residues. Germline V gene sequence: CDR1 MNHEY, CDR2 SVGAGI. The DNA of the CDR3 is TGTGCCAGCAGTGGGGGGACGAAACGCACAGATACGCAGTATTTT. Encoded protein: CASSGGTKRTDTQYF.

This clonotype is termed medium-sized. V usage is TRBV20-1 and J usage is TRBJ2-2; D gene unclear. The CDR3 covers 12 residues. Germline V gives CDR1 DFQATT, CDR2 SNEGSKA (reference sequence). The germline V and J ends were trimmed by 6 bases and 4 bases, with 9 bases remaining between them. The CDR3 DNA follows: TGCAGTGCCGATGGTCCCACCGGGGAGCTGTTTTTT. The encoded protein is CSADGPTGELFF.

This clonotype is classed as medium-sized. The genes are TRBV7-9 and TRBJ2-3; 8 bases are shared with TRBD2. The CDR3 totals 16 residues. CDR1 is SEHNR and CDR2 is FQNEAQ in the germline V gene (reference sequence). After removal of 5 bases from V and 4 bases from J, the junction contained 11 bases not matched to a gene. CDR3 sequence reads: CASSPSLTSASDTQYF. In DNA form, the CDR3 reads TGTGCCAGCAGCCCTTCCTTGACTAGCGCTTCAGATACGCAGTATTTT.

This clonotype is deemed medium-sized. The chain couples TRBV6-2 or TRBV6-3 to TRBJ1-5, with TRBD1 as a possible D gene (5 bases). This CDR3 region has 15 residues. Germline V gene lookup returns CDR1 MNHEY and CDR2 SVGEGT. The V gene lost 5 bases and the J gene lost 7 bases, with 18 bases spanning the gap. In DNA, the CDR3 is TGTGCCAGCAGTCCCGGACCAGGGTCAAGCCAGCCCCAGCATTTT. This encodes CASSPGPGSSQPQHF.

This clonotype is classed as medium-sized. The chain carries TRBV12-3 or TRBV12-4 and TRBJ2-2; 10 bases are a match to TRBD2. V trimming: 0 bases; J trimming: 6 bases; junction bases outside the gene matches: 13. The CDR3 has 19 residues. The CDR3, as DNA: TGTGCCAGCAGTTTAGCGGGGCTAGCGGGAGTTTCATGGGCCGGGGAGCTGTTTTTT. Amino acids: CASSLAGLAGVSWAGELFF.

This clonotype is labeled as medium-sized. The CDR3 is CASSLEGGKTQYF. The CDR3 DNA reads TGTGCCAGCAGCTTAGAGGGGGGGAAGACCCAGTACTTC. The chain uses TRBV5-4 and TRBJ2-5, with D possibly TRBD2 on 7 matching bases. The germline V and J ends were trimmed by 2 bases and 6 bases, with 11 bases remaining between them. Germline assignment: CDR1 SGHNT and CDR2 YYREEE (reference sequence). The CDR3 extends over 13 amino acids.